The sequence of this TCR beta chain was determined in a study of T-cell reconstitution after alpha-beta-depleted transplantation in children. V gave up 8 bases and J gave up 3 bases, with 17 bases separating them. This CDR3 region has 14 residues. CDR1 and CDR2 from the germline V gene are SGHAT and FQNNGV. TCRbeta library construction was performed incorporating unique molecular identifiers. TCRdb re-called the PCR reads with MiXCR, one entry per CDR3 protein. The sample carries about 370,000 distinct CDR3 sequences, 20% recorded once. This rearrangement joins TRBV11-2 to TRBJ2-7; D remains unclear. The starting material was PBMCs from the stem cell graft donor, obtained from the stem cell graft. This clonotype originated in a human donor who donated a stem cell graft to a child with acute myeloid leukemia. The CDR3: CASQSRAYDYEQYF. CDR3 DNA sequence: TGTGCCAGCCAATCCCGGGCCTATGACTACGAGCAGTACTTC.